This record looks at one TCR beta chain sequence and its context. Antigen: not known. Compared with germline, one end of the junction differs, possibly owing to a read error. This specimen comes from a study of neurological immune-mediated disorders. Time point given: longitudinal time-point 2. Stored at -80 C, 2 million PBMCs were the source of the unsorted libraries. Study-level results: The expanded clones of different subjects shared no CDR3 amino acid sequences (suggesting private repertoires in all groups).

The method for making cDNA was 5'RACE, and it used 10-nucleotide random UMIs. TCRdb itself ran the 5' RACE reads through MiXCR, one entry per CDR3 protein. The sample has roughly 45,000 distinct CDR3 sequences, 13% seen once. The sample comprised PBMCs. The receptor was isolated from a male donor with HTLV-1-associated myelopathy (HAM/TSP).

The CDR3 coding sequence is TGTTCCAGCAGCCCGGCCGGCGGGTTCGGCAAGCAGTACTTC. Its translation: CSSSPAGGFGKQYF. The chain has TRBV7-2 and TRBJ2-7; D possibly corresponds to TRBD2 (5 bases). CDR3 length equals 14 residues. Per the germline V gene, CDR1 is SGHTA and CDR2 is FQGNSA.